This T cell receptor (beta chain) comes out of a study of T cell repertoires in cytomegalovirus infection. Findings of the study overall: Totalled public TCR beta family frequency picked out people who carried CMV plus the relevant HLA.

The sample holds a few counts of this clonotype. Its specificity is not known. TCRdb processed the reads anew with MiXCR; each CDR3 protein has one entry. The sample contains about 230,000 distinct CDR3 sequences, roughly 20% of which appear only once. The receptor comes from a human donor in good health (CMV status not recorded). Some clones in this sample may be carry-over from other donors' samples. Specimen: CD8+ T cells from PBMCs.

CDR3 loop: CASSPAGESTDTQYF. The CDR3 DNA is TGTGCCAGCAGCCCTGCTGGGGAAAGCACAGATACGCAGTATTTT. The V and J genes are TRBV7-2 and TRBJ2-3; D gene ambiguous. Between the trimmed V and J ends, which lost 5 bases and 0 bases, there was a span of 12 bases. The CDR3 loop spans 15 amino acids. Germline CDR1 SGHTA, CDR2 FQGNSA. Filled out from reference TRBV7-2 and TRBJ2-3, the complete variable domain reads GAGVSQSPSNKVTEKGKDVELRCDPISGHTALYWYRQSLGQGLEFLIYFQGNSAPDKSGLPSDRFSAERTGGSVSTLTIQRTQQEDSAVYLCASSPAGESTDTQYFGPGTRLTVL.